This is a list of T cell receptor beta chains from one sample in a study of beta chain features in type 1 diabetes. Clones were read by immunoSEQ multiplex PCR, and TCRdb kept only the in-frame ones, dropping some. The sample consists of hundreds of thousands of clones, roughly 13% of them appearing once. Sequences were obtained from naive CD4+ T cells from blood. The receptor source for this set is a man younger than 35 with type 1 diabetes. Both conserved end residues are part of each CDR3. The order of the fields is J gene, V gene, CDR3 length, D gene, clone size, CDR3 DNA, CDR3 protein. D genes are given only for firm matches. Size tells how often a clone was seen (once, few, many) or the class of an expanded clone, and some rows leave it out.

J gene: TRBJ1-1
V gene: TRBV7-2
CDR3 length: 15
D gene: .
clone size: once
CDR3 DNA: TGTGCCAGCAGCTTAGCGGGGGAGTCTAGTCCTGAAGCTTTCTTT
CDR3 protein: CASSLAGESSPEAFF

J gene: TRBJ2-7
V gene: TRBV9
CDR3 length: 14
D gene: TRBD1
clone size: few
CDR3 DNA: TGTGCCAGCAGCCCGGGACAGGGGCCCTACGAGCAGTACTTC
CDR3 protein: CASSPGQGPYEQYF

J gene: TRBJ2-3
V gene: TRBV28
CDR3 length: 17
D gene: TRBD2
clone size: few
CDR3 DNA: TGTGCCAGCAGTTTGAGGGGACTAGCGCAAAACACAGATACGCAGTATTTT
CDR3 protein: CASSLRGLAQNTDTQYF

J gene: TRBJ2-1
V gene: TRBV5-6
CDR3 length: 15
D gene: TRBD1
clone size: .
CDR3 DNA: TGTGCCAGCAGCCTGACAGGGTTAATCTACAATGAGCAGTTCTTC
CDR3 protein: CASSLTGLIYNEQFF

J gene: TRBJ2-7
V gene: TRBV5-1
CDR3 length: 17
D gene: TRBD2
clone size: few
CDR3 DNA: TGCGCCAGCAGCCGCGGGACTAGCGGGAGGAGCTCCTACGAGCAGTACTTC
CDR3 protein: CASSRGTSGRSSYEQYF

J gene: TRBJ2-3
V gene: TRBV5-4
CDR3 length: 14
D gene: TRBD1
clone size: few
CDR3 DNA: TGTGCCAGCAGCTCGAGACAGGGGGGGGATACGCAGTATTTT
CDR3 protein: CASSSRQGGDTQYF

J gene: TRBJ2-2
V gene: TRBV4-1
CDR3 length: 15
D gene: .
clone size: few
CDR3 DNA: TGCGCCAGCAGCCAAGGCGGAAGGGGTCCCGGGGAGCTGTTTTTT
CDR3 protein: CASSQGGRGPGELFF

J gene: TRBJ1-1
V gene: TRBV7-2
CDR3 length: 11
D gene: .
clone size: few
CDR3 DNA: TGTGCCAATAAGACAGGACTAAAAGCTTTCTTT
CDR3 protein: CANKTGLKAFF

J gene: TRBJ1-6
V gene: TRBV19
CDR3 length: 13
D gene: .
clone size: .
CDR3 DNA: TGTGCCAGTCACCGACGGGGGGATTCACCCCTCCACTTT
CDR3 protein: CASHRRGDSPLHF

J gene: TRBJ1-2
V gene: TRBV6-6
CDR3 length: 15
D gene: .
clone size: few
CDR3 DNA: TGTGCCAGCAGTTACATGCGGGGGGGGTACTATGGCTACACCTTC
CDR3 protein: CASSYMRGGYYGYTF

J gene: TRBJ2-7
V gene: TRBV7-7
CDR3 length: 16
D gene: .
clone size: .
CDR3 DNA: TGTGCTAGCAGCTTAGAATCGACAGGCTTAATCCACGAGCAGTACTTC
CDR3 protein: CASSLESTGLIHEQYF

J gene: TRBJ1-4
V gene: TRBV7-6
CDR3 length: 14
D gene: TRBD1
clone size: few
CDR3 DNA: TGTGCCAGCAGTCGACAGGGAATCGATGAAAAACTGTTTTTT
CDR3 protein: CASSRQGIDEKLFF

J gene: TRBJ2-7
V gene: TRBV19
CDR3 length: 13
D gene: TRBD2
clone size: few
CDR3 DNA: TGTGCCAGTAGACTAGCGGAGGGCTACGAGCAGTACTTC
CDR3 protein: CASRLAEGYEQYF

J gene: TRBJ1-5
V gene: TRBV7-2
CDR3 length: 13
D gene: .
clone size: .
CDR3 DNA: TGTGCCAGCAGTTTAAGTTTCGAGCAGCCCCAGCATTTT
CDR3 protein: CASSLSFEQPQHF

J gene: TRBJ2-2
V gene: TRBV4-3
CDR3 length: 12
D gene: .
clone size: .
CDR3 DNA: TGCGCCAGCAGCCAAGAGGTTGGGGAGCTGTTTTTT
CDR3 protein: CASSQEVGELFF

J gene: TRBJ2-1
V gene: TRBV5-1
CDR3 length: 15
D gene: TRBD1
clone size: few
CDR3 DNA: TGCGCCAGCAGCTTGTCGGGACAGGGATACAATGAGCAGTTCTTC
CDR3 protein: CASSLSGQGYNEQFF

J gene: TRBJ1-5
V gene: TRBV20-1
CDR3 length: 11
D gene: .
clone size: few
CDR3 DNA: TGCAGTGCTAGCGCTAATCAGCCCCAGCATTTT
CDR3 protein: CSASANQPQHF

J gene: TRBJ2-1
V gene: TRBV11-3
CDR3 length: 14
D gene: TRBD2
clone size: once
CDR3 DNA: TGTGCCAGCAGCAGGACTAGCGGGGTTGGTGAGCAGTTCTTC
CDR3 protein: CASSRTSGVGEQFF

J gene: TRBJ2-7
V gene: TRBV11-2
CDR3 length: 14
D gene: TRBD2
clone size: few
CDR3 DNA: TGTGCCAGCAGCTTAGGACTAGCGGGCTACGAGCAGTACTTC
CDR3 protein: CASSLGLAGYEQYF

J gene: TRBJ2-1
V gene: TRBV18
CDR3 length: 16
D gene: .
clone size: .
CDR3 DNA: TGTGCCAGCTCACCCGTGACGGGGGCGGGCGACAATGAGCAGTTCTTC
CDR3 protein: CASSPVTGAGDNEQFF

J gene: TRBJ1-5
V gene: TRBV30
CDR3 length: 13
D gene: .
clone size: .
CDR3 DNA: TGTGCCTGGACTGGGGGGTCCAATCAGCCCCAGCATTTT
CDR3 protein: CAWTGGSNQPQHF

J gene: TRBJ2-3
V gene: TRBV7-2
CDR3 length: 17
D gene: TRBD2
clone size: few
CDR3 DNA: TGTGCCAGCAGCCTCAGCGGGGGGGCACGGGGGACAGATACGCAGTATTTT
CDR3 protein: CASSLSGGARGTDTQYF

J gene: TRBJ2-7
V gene: TRBV5-6
CDR3 length: 13
D gene: .
clone size: .
CDR3 DNA: TGTGCCAGCAGCCTGACAGCCTCCTACGAGCAGTACTTC
CDR3 protein: CASSLTASYEQYF

J gene: TRBJ2-1
V gene: TRBV9
CDR3 length: 16
D gene: .
clone size: .
CDR3 DNA: TGTGCCAGCAGCGTAGGCCCAGGGACGGGCTACAATGAGCAGTTCTTC
CDR3 protein: CASSVGPGTGYNEQFF

J gene: TRBJ1-2
V gene: TRBV5-1
CDR3 length: 16
D gene: TRBD1
clone size: few
CDR3 DNA: TGCGCCAGCAGCTCACTCCCCCCGGGACAGGGGTCCGGCTACACCTTC
CDR3 protein: CASSSLPPGQGSGYTF

J gene: TRBJ2-7
V gene: TRBV6-6
CDR3 length: 15
D gene: .
clone size: few
CDR3 DNA: TGTGCCAGCACAATTATACCCTTCGACTCCTACGAGCAGTACTTC
CDR3 protein: CASTIIPFDSYEQYF

J gene: TRBJ1-1
V gene: TRBV15
CDR3 length: 15
D gene: .
clone size: .
CDR3 DNA: TGTGCCACCAGCAGAGCGCCACAGGGAAGAACTGAAGCTTTCTTT
CDR3 protein: CATSRAPQGRTEAFF

J gene: TRBJ1-6
V gene: TRBV11-2
CDR3 length: 15
D gene: .
clone size: few
CDR3 DNA: TGTGCCAGCAGCTTAGTAGGCAGGTCTGGTTCACCCCTCCACTTT
CDR3 protein: CASSLVGRSGSPLHF

J gene: TRBJ1-3
V gene: TRBV10-3
CDR3 length: 15
D gene: TRBD1
clone size: .
CDR3 DNA: TGTGCCATCTCCCCCACGGACAGGGCCGGAAACACCATATATTTT
CDR3 protein: CAISPTDRAGNTIYF

J gene: TRBJ2-3
V gene: TRBV5-6
CDR3 length: 18
D gene: TRBD2
clone size: .
CDR3 DNA: TGTGCCAGCAGCATTTTTGGGTCTCCTAGCGGGATCACAGATACGCAGTATTTT
CDR3 protein: CASSIFGSPSGITDTQYF

J gene: TRBJ2-5
V gene: TRBV5-1
CDR3 length: 15
D gene: TRBD1
clone size: .
CDR3 DNA: TGCGCCAGCAGCTTGGGGACAGGGGGCGGAGAGACCCAGTACTTC
CDR3 protein: CASSLGTGGGETQYF

J gene: TRBJ2-4
V gene: TRBV30
CDR3 length: 14
D gene: TRBD1
clone size: .
CDR3 DNA: TGTGCCTCAACCCTGACAGGGGCGAAAAACATTCAGTACTTC
CDR3 protein: CASTLTGAKNIQYF

J gene: TRBJ2-1
V gene: TRBV29-1
CDR3 length: 12
D gene: .
clone size: few
CDR3 DNA: TGCAGCGTTGACATGGGGAGCGATGAGCAGTTCTTC
CDR3 protein: CSVDMGSDEQFF

J gene: TRBJ1-1
V gene: TRBV2
CDR3 length: 13
D gene: .
clone size: few
CDR3 DNA: TGTGCCAGCAGGAAAAGCTTGAACACTGAAGCTTTCTTT
CDR3 protein: CASRKSLNTEAFF

J gene: TRBJ2-1
V gene: TRBV4-3
CDR3 length: 14
D gene: .
clone size: .
CDR3 DNA: TGCGCCAGCAGCCAAGATGTGGCAAACAATGAGCAGTTCTTC
CDR3 protein: CASSQDVANNEQFF

J gene: TRBJ1-5
V gene: TRBV25-1
CDR3 length: 15
D gene: .
clone size: few
CDR3 DNA: TGTGCCAGCAGTGAGGGGACCGTTAGCAATCAGCCCCAGCATTTT
CDR3 protein: CASSEGTVSNQPQHF

J gene: TRBJ1-1
V gene: TRBV10-3
CDR3 length: 18
D gene: TRBD1
clone size: few
CDR3 DNA: TGTGCCATCAGTGGGGCGTCCCGGGACAGGGGTGAGGACCCTGAAGCTTTCTTT
CDR3 protein: CAISGASRDRGEDPEAFF

J gene: TRBJ1-6
V gene: TRBV7-2
CDR3 length: 15
D gene: TRBD1
clone size: few
CDR3 DNA: TGTGCCAGCAGCACGTTGACAGGGGGCAGATCACCCCTCCACTTT
CDR3 protein: CASSTLTGGRSPLHF

J gene: TRBJ2-1
V gene: TRBV7-2
CDR3 length: 16
D gene: TRBD2
clone size: few
CDR3 DNA: TGTGCCAGCAGTCTAGGGCTAGCGGGGGGTTCAAATGAGCAGTTCTTC
CDR3 protein: CASSLGLAGGSNEQFF

J gene: TRBJ1-5
V gene: TRBV18
CDR3 length: 15
D gene: .
clone size: .
CDR3 DNA: TGTGCCAGCTCAGTCATGCAGTCTAGCAATCAGCCCCAGCATTTT
CDR3 protein: CASSVMQSSNQPQHF

J gene: TRBJ2-7
V gene: TRBV27
CDR3 length: 16
D gene: TRBD2
clone size: .
CDR3 DNA: TGTGCCAGCAGTTTACTACTAGCGGGAGGGATCTACGAGCAGTACTTC
CDR3 protein: CASSLLLAGGIYEQYF

J gene: TRBJ2-7
V gene: TRBV25-1
CDR3 length: 10
D gene: .
clone size: .
CDR3 DNA: TGTGCCAGCAGGAGGGACGAGCAGTACTTC
CDR3 protein: CASRRDEQYF

J gene: TRBJ1-2
V gene: TRBV7-9
CDR3 length: 14
D gene: .
clone size: .
CDR3 DNA: TGTGCCAGCAGCCCAGGAAGAGGGTTTGGTGGCTACACCTTC
CDR3 protein: CASSPGRGFGGYTF

J gene: TRBJ2-7
V gene: TRBV4-1
CDR3 length: 15
D gene: .
clone size: .
CDR3 DNA: TGCGCCAGCAGCCAAGCCCGGGACCTACCCTACGAGCAGTACTTC
CDR3 protein: CASSQARDLPYEQYF

J gene: TRBJ1-4
V gene: TRBV28
CDR3 length: 14
D gene: TRBD1
clone size: .
CDR3 DNA: TGTGCCAGCAGTTTACCCGCCCGCGGGGACAGTATATCCTTT
CDR3 protein: CASSLPARGDSISF

J gene: TRBJ2-5
V gene: TRBV6-5
CDR3 length: 13
D gene: .
clone size: few
CDR3 DNA: TGTGCCAGCATTGCCCCCCACCAAGAGACCCAGTACTTC
CDR3 protein: CASIAPHQETQYF

J gene: TRBJ2-1
V gene: TRBV7-3
CDR3 length: 16
D gene: .
clone size: .
CDR3 DNA: TGTGCCAGCAGCTTAACGGTGCCCGTGGACTACAATGAGCAGTTCTTC
CDR3 protein: CASSLTVPVDYNEQFF

J gene: TRBJ1-2
V gene: TRBV5-1
CDR3 length: 14
D gene: .
clone size: .
CDR3 DNA: TGCGCCAGCAGCTTGGAGACAGCGGCATATGGCTACACCTTC
CDR3 protein: CASSLETAAYGYTF

J gene: TRBJ2-3
V gene: TRBV15
CDR3 length: 12
D gene: .
clone size: few
CDR3 DNA: TGTGCCACCAGCAGAGACCGAGATACGCAGTATTTT
CDR3 protein: CATSRDRDTQYF

J gene: TRBJ2-1
V gene: TRBV5-1
CDR3 length: 16
D gene: TRBD2
clone size: few
CDR3 DNA: TGCGCCAGCAGCTCGCTAGCGGGAGTGTCCTACAATGAGCAGTTCTTC
CDR3 protein: CASSSLAGVSYNEQFF

J gene: TRBJ1-1
V gene: TRBV29-1
CDR3 length: 13
D gene: .
clone size: .
CDR3 DNA: TGCAGCGTTGAGGGCCAGATGAACACTGAAGCTTTCTTT
CDR3 protein: CSVEGQMNTEAFF

J gene: TRBJ2-5
V gene: TRBV19
CDR3 length: 14
D gene: .
clone size: .
CDR3 DNA: TGTGCCAGTAGCTCTCCGGGGCACGGTAGGACCCAGTACTTC
CDR3 protein: CASSSPGHGRTQYF

J gene: TRBJ1-2
V gene: TRBV9
CDR3 length: 14
D gene: .
clone size: .
CDR3 DNA: TGTGCCAGCAGCGTAGCTGGACAGCACTATGGCTACACCTTC
CDR3 protein: CASSVAGQHYGYTF